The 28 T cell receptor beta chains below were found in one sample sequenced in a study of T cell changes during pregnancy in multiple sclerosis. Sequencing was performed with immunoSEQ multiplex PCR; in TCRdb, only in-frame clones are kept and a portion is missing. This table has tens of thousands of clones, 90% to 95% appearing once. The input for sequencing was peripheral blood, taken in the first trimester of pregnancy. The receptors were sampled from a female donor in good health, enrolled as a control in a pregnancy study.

CDR3 residues: CASSLQGSDLEQYF. The CDR3 DNA sequence: TGCGCCAGCAGCTTACAGGGGTCTGATTTGGAGCAGTACTTC. The chain combines TRBV5-1 with TRBJ2-7, with 7 positions matching TRBD1. CDR1 and CDR2 (germline): SGHRS, YFSETQ. The J segment lost 7 bases and the V segment lost 2 bases, leaving 9 bases of the junction unmatched. This CDR3 region has 14 residues.

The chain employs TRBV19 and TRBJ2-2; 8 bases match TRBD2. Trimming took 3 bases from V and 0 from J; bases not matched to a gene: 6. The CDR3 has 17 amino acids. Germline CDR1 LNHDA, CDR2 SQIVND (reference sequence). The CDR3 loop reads CASSIVAGPSNTGELFF. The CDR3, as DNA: TGTGCCAGTAGTATCGTAGCGGGGCCGTCGAACACCGGGGAGCTGTTTTTT.

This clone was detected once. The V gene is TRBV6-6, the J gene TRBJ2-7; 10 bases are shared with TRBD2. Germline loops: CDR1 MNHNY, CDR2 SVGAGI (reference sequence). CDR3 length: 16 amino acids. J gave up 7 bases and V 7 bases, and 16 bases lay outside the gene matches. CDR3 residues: CASTWRASGSLREQYF. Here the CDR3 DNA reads TGTGCCAGCACGTGGAGGGCTAGCGGGAGTCTACGAGAGCAGTACTTC.

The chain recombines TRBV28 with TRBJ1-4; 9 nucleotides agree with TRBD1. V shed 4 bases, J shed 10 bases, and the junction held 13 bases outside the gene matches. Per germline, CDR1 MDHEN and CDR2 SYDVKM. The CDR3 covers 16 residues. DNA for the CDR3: TGTGCCAGCAGTTCAACCGGGACAGGGCGAGAGGGAAAACTGTTTTTT. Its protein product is CASSSTGTGREGKLFF.

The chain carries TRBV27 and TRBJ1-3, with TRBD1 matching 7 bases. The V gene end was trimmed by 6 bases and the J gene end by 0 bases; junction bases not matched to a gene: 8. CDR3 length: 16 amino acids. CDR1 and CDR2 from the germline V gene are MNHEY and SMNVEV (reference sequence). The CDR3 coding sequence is TGTGCCAGCAGGAGCTCTGGGACAGCCTCTGGAAACACCATATATTTT. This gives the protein CASRSSGTASGNTIYF.

CDR3 amino acids: CATDDRGTSGRADTGELFF. CDR3 sequence (DNA): TGTGCCACCGATGACAGGGGAACTAGCGGGAGGGCCGACACCGGGGAGCTGTTTTTT. This chain links TRBV2 with TRBJ2-2; 13 positions match TRBD2. There are 19 residues in the CDR3. The ends lost 10 bases at V and 3 bases at J; junction bases unmatched: 17. The germline V gene has CDR1 SNHLY and CDR2 FYNNEI.

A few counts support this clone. CDR3 coding DNA: TGTGCCAGCAGTGAAGCGGCGGGCTCAGTTGAAAAACTGTTTTTT. Translating it yields CASSEAAGSVEKLFF. The chain couples TRBV6-1 to TRBJ1-4, with D unclear. The ends were cut back, 0 bases at V and 7 bases at J, with 12 bases in the middle. The CDR3 loop spans 15 amino acids. The germline gives CDR1 MNHNS, CDR2 SASEGT.

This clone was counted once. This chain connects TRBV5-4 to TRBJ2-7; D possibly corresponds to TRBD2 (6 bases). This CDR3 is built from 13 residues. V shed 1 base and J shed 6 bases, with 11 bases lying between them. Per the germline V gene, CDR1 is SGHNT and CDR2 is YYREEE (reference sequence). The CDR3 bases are TGTGCCAGCAGCTTGCTCCAGGGAGGCGAGCAGTACTTC. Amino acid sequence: CASSLLQGGEQYF.

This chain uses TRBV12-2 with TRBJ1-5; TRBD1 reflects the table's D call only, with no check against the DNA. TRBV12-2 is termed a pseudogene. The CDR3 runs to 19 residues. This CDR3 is CASRSPEVVGTVRNQPQHF. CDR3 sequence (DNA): TGTGCAAGTCGCTCGCCGGAGGTCGTAGGGACAGTAAGGAATCAGCCCCAGCATTTT.

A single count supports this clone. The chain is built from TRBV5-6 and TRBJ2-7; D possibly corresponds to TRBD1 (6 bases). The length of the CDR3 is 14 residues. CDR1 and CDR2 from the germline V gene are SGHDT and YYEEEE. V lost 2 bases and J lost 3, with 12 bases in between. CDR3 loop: CASSFAGTHYEQYF. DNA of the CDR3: TGTGCCAGCAGCTTCGCCGGGACACACTACGAGCAGTACTTC.

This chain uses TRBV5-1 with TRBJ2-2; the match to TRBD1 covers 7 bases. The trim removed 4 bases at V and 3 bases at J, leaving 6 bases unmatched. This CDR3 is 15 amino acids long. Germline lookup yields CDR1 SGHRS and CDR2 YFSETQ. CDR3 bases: TGCGCCAGCAGCCAAACGACAGGGTACACCGGGGAGCTGTTTTTT. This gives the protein CASSQTTGYTGELFF.

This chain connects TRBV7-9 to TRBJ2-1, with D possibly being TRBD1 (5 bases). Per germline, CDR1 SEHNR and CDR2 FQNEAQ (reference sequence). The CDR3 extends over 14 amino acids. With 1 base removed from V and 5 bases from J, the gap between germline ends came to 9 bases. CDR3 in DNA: TGTGCCAGCAGCTTAGACAGGCCAAACAATGAGCAGTTCTTC. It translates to CASSLDRPNNEQFF. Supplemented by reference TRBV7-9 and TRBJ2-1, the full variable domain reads DTGVSQNPRHKITKRGQNVTFRCDPISEHNRLYWYRQTLGQGPEFLTYFQNEAQLEKSRLLSDRFSAERPKGSFSTLEIQRTEQGDSAMYLCASSLDRPNNEQFFGPGTRLTVL.

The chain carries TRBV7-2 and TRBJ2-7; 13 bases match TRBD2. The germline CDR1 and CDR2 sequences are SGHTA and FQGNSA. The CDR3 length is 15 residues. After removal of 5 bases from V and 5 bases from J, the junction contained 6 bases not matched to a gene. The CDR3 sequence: CASSIGLAGVNEQYF. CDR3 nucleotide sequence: TGTGCCAGCAGCATAGGACTAGCGGGAGTCAACGAGCAGTACTTC.

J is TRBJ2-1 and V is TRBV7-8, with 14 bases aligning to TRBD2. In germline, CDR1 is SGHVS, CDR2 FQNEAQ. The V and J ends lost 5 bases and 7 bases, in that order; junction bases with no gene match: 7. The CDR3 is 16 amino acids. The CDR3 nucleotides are TGTGCCAGCAGCACCGGACTAGCGGGAGGTTGGAATGAGCAGTTCTTC. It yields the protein CASSTGLAGGWNEQFF.

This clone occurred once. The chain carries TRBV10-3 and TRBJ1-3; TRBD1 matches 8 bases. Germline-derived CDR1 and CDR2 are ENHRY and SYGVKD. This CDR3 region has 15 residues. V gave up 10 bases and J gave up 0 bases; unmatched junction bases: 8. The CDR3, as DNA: TGTGCCACAGGAATTACAGGGGGCTCTGGAAACACCATATATTTT. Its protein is CATGITGGSGNTIYF.

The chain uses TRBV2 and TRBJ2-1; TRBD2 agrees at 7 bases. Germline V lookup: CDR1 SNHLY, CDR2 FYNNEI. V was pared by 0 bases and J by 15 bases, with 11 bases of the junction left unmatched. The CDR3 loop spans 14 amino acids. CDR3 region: CASSEAGSGTRRFF. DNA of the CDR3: TGTGCCAGCAGTGAAGCGGGGAGCGGGACCCGTCGGTTCTTC. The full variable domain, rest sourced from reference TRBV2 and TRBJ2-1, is EPEVTQTPSHQVTQMGQEVILRCVPISNHLYFYWYRQILGQKVEFLVSFYNNEISEKSEIFDDQFSVERPDGSNFTLKIRSTKLEDSAMYFCASSEAGSGTRRFFGPGTRLTVL.

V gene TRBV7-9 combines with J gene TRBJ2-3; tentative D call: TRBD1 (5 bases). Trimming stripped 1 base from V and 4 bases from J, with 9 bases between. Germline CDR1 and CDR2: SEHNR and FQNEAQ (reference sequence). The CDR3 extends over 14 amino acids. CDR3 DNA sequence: TGTGCCAGCAGCTTAGTTCTAGGGGCAGATACGCAGTATTTT. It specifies CASSLVLGADTQYF. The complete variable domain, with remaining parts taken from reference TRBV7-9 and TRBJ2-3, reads DTGVSQNPRHKITKRGQNVTFRCDPISEHNRLYWYRQTLGQGPEFLTYFQNEAQLEKSRLLSDRFSAERPKGSFSTLEIQRTEQGDSAMYLCASSLVLGADTQYFGPGTRLTVL.

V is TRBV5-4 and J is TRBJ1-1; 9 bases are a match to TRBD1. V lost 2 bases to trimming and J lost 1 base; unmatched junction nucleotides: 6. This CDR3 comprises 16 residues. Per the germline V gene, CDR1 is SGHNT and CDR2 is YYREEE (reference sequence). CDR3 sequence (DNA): TGTGCCAGCAGCTTAAATTACAGGGGGCAGAACACTGAAGCTTTCTTT. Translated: CASSLNYRGQNTEAFF.

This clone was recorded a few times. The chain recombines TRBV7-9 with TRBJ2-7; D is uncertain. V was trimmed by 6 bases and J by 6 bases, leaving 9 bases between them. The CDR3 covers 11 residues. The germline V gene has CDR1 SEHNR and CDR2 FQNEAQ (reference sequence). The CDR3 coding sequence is TGTGCCAGCAGTTTCCGTCTCGAGCAGTACTTC. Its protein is CASSFRLEQYF.

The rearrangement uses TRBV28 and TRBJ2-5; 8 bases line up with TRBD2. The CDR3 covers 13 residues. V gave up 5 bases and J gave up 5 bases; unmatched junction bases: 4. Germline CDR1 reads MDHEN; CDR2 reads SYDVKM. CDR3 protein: CASSPTSGETQYF. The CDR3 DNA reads TGTGCCAGCAGTCCCACTAGCGGTGAGACCCAGTACTTC. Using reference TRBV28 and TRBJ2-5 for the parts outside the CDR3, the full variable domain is DVKVTQSSRYLVKRTGEKVFLECVQDMDHENMFWYRQDPGLGLRLIYFSYDVKMKEKGDIPEGYSVSREKKERFSLILESASTNQTSMYLCASSPTSGETQYFGPGTRLLVL.

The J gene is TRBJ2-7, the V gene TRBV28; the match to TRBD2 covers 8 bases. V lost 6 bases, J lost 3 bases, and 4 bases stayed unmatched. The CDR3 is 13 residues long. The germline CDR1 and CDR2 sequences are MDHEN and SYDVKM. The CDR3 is CASRSGGVYEQYF. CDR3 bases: TGTGCCAGCAGGTCCGGGGGGGTCTACGAGCAGTACTTC.

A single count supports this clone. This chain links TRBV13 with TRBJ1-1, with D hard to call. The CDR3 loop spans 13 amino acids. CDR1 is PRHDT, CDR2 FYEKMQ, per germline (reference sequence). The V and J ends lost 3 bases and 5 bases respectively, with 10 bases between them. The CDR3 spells CASSFGGRTEAFF. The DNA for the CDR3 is TGTGCCAGCAGCTTTGGAGGGCGGACTGAAGCTTTCTTT.

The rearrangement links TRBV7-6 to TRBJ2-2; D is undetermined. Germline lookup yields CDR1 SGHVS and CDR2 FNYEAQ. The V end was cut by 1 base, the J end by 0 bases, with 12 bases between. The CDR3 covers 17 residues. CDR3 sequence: CASSLGAFSTNTGELFF. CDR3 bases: TGTGCCAGCAGCTTAGGGGCGTTCTCTACGAACACCGGGGAGCTGTTTTTT.

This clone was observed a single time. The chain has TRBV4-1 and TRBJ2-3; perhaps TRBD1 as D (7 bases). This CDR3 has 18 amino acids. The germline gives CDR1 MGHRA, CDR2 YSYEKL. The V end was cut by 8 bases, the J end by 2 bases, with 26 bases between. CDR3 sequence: CASGRRGGGLTPTDTQYF. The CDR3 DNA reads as TGCGCCAGCGGGAGAAGAGGAGGGGGCCTTACCCCCACAGATACGCAGTATTTT.

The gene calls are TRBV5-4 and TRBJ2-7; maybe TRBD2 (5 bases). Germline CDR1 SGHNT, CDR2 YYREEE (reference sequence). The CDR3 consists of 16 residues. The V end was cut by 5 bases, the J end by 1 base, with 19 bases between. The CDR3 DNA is TGTGCCAGCAGTCCGGGGTTTCGTCTCGAATCCTACGAGCAGTACTTC. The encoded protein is CASSPGFRLESYEQYF.

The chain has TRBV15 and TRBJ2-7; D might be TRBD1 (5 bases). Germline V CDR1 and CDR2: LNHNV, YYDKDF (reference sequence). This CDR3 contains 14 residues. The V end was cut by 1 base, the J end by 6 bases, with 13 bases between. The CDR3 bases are TGTGCCACCAGCAGAGGTTCCAGGGTACCCGAGCAGTACTTC. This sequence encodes CATSRGSRVPEQYF.

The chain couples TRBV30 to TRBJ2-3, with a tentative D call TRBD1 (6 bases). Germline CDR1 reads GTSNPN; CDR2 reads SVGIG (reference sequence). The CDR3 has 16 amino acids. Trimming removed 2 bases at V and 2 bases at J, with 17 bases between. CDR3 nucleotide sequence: TGTGCCTGGAGTATCCAGCACAGGGCAAACACAGATACGCAGTATTTT. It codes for CAWSIQHRANTDTQYF.

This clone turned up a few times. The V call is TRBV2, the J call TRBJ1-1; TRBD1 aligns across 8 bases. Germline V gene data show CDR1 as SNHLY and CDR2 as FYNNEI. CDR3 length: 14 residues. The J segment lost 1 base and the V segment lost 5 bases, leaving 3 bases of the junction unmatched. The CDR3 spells CASSPTGANTEAFF. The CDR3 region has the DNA TGTGCCAGCAGTCCGACAGGGGCGAACACTGAAGCTTTCTTT.